The 19 T cell receptor beta chains below come from one sample, sequenced in a study of human T cells and chemical hapten exposure. TCRdb ran MiXCR on the RACE reads and lists one entry per CDR3 protein. Of approximately 90,000 distinct CDR3 sequences listed, 27% are singletons. As for time point: patch test 3, about 24 weeks after DPC sensitization. Treatment meaning: therapeutic diphenylcyclopropenone sensitization with weekly scalp DPC. The sequencing used whole blood, collected in connection with sensitization to the hapten diphenylcyclopropenone (DPC). These receptor sequences come from a man aged 40-49 years with alopecia areata. Some clones in this sample may be carry-over from other donors' samples.

The rearrangement links TRBV28 to TRBJ2-5; 10 bases match TRBD1. The trim removed 6 bases at V and 6 bases at J, leaving 7 bases unmatched. The CDR3 has 14 residues. Germline lookup yields CDR1 MDHEN and CDR2 SYDVKM. CDR3 DNA sequence: TGTGCCAGCAGCTTGACAGGGGGCGTGAAGACCCAGTACTTC. Protein sequence: CASSLTGGVKTQYF. The full variable domain, rest sourced from reference TRBV28 and TRBJ2-5, is DVKVTQSSRYLVKRTGEKVFLECVQDMDHENMFWYRQDPGLGLRLIYFSYDVKMKEKGDIPEGYSVSREKKERFSLILESASTNQTSMYLCASSLTGGVKTQYFGPGTRLLVL.

This clonotype was observed a few times. V is TRBV5-1 and J is TRBJ1-1, with 7 bases lining up with TRBD1. Trimming at V came to 0 bases and at J to 7 bases, leaving 3 bases not matched to a gene. The CDR3 is 13 residues long. Germline V lookup: CDR1 SGHRS, CDR2 YFSETQ. The CDR3, as DNA: TGCGCCAGCAGCTTGGAGGGGGCCGGTGAAGCTTTCTTT. Encoded protein: CASSLEGAGEAFF.

This clonotype was found a few times. The chain joins TRBV11-2 to TRBJ1-6; D gene unclear. Between the trimmed V and J ends, which lost 5 bases and 9 bases, there was a span of 14 bases. CDR1 is SGHAT and CDR2 is FQNNGV in the germline V gene. The CDR3 loop spans 14 amino acids. As DNA, the CDR3 is TGTGCCAGCAGCCGCGGGCCCTCCCGTTCACCCCTCCACTTT. Its protein product is CASSRGPSRSPLHF.

This clonotype was found a few times. The genes are TRBV7-2 and TRBJ2-1; the D gene could be TRBD1 or TRBD2 (5 bases each). Looked up from germline, CDR1 is SGHTA and CDR2 is FQGNSA. V was trimmed by 5 bases and J by 8 bases, leaving 16 bases between them. CDR3 length equals 14 residues. The CDR3 DNA follows: TGTGCCAGCAGCCGCCCGGCAGGGACCCATGAGCAGTTCTTC. This sequence encodes CASSRPAGTHEQFF.

The chain carries TRBV6-1 and TRBJ1-3; D call uncertain. Germline assignment: CDR1 MNHNS and CDR2 SASEGT. Trimming took off 4 bases at V and 2 bases at J, with 18 bases between the two ends. This CDR3 is built from 17 residues. The DNA of the CDR3 is TGTGCCAGCAGTGCTCTCCGGAGCAACCTTGCTGGAAACACCATATATTTT. Its protein is CASSALRSNLAGNTIYF.

This clonotype appeared a few times. This chain connects TRBV28 to TRBJ2-7; 7 bases match TRBD1. Per the germline V gene, CDR1 is MDHEN and CDR2 is SYDVKM. With V trimmed by 2 bases and J by 5 bases, 6 bases remained unmatched. The CDR3 contains 14 residues. In DNA form, the CDR3 reads TGTGCCAGCAGTTTAGACAGGGTCACCCACGAGCAGTACTTC. Its translation: CASSLDRVTHEQYF.

This clonotype was observed a handful of times. The CDR3 region is CASTRGTDTQYF. The CDR3 bases are TGTGCCAGCACCAGGGGCACAGATACGCAGTATTTT. The genes are TRBV28 and TRBJ2-3, with a weak D call TRBD1 (5 bases). The germline V and J ends were trimmed by 7 bases and 1 base, with 6 bases remaining between them. The CDR3 has 12 amino acids. In germline, CDR1 is MDHEN, CDR2 SYDVKM.

This clonotype has more than one count but fewer than ten. V and J are TRBV6-5 and TRBJ1-5; D call uncertain. There are 13 residues in the CDR3. Trimming stripped 5 bases from V and 6 bases from J, with 11 bases between. Germline assignment: CDR1 MNHEY and CDR2 SVGAGI. In DNA, the CDR3 is TGTGCCAGCAGTCCCCTCGCGGGTCAGCCCCAGCATTTT. It encodes CASSPLAGQPQHF.

The V and J genes are TRBV3-1 and TRBJ2-3; TRBD2 matches 13 bases. The CDR3 contains 15 residues. Losses at the gene ends were 11 bases for V and 0 bases for J; bases not matched to a gene: 5. Germline CDR1 is LGHDT and CDR2 is YNNKEL (reference sequence). CDR3 DNA sequence: TGTGCCGCTAGGACTAGCGGGGGAAGCACAGATACGCAGTATTTT. Its translation is CAARTSGGSTDTQYF.

This clonotype was counted at least ten times. CDR3 protein: CASRNYSGNTIYF. CDR3 in DNA: TGTGCCAGCAGGAACTACTCTGGAAACACCATATATTTT. The chain combines TRBV12-3 or TRBV12-4 with TRBJ1-3; D remains ambiguous. The CDR3 runs 13 residues. Trimming stripped 6 bases from V and 0 bases from J, with 6 bases between.

This chain uses TRBV4-2 with TRBJ2-3; no clear D gene. The CDR3 extends over 16 amino acids. Germline CDR1 is LGHNA and CDR2 is YNFKEQ. V lost 1 base, J lost 4 bases, and 15 bases lay in between. The CDR3 sequence is CASSQVRTIIPDTQYF. The CDR3 DNA sequence: TGTGCCAGCAGCCAAGTTCGGACCATCATACCAGATACGCAGTATTTT.

The table lists this clonotype with a few counts. The V and J genes are TRBV4-2 and TRBJ2-1; 7 positions match TRBD2. Germline V lookup: CDR1 LGHNA, CDR2 YNFKEQ. The V gene end was trimmed by 1 base and the J gene end by 1 base; junction bases not matched to a gene: 7. The CDR3 runs to 17 residues. In nucleotides, the CDR3 is TGTGCCAGCAGCCAAGGACTTGGGGGGGGGTCCTACAATGAGCAGTTCTTC. Amino acid sequence: CASSQGLGGGSYNEQFF.

The genes are TRBV4-3 and TRBJ1-6; 11 bases fit TRBD1. V was clipped by 3 bases and J by 9 bases; unmatched bases: 7. The CDR3 runs to 16 residues. The germline CDR1 and CDR2 sequences are LGHNA and YSLEER. CDR3 sequence reads: CASSQISGTGGSPLHF. As DNA, the CDR3 is TGCGCCAGCAGCCAGATTTCCGGGACAGGGGGTTCACCCCTCCACTTT.

The chain carries TRBV6-5 and TRBJ2-3; 10 bases are a match to TRBD2. The V segment lost 4 bases and the J segment 4 bases; nucleotides outside the gene matches: 2. Germline-derived CDR1 and CDR2 are MNHEY and SVGAGI. CDR3 size: 14 residues. CDR3 residues: CASSFGLAADTQYF. The DNA for the CDR3 is TGTGCCAGCAGTTTCGGACTAGCGGCAGATACGCAGTATTTT.

This clonotype was seen a few times. The genes are TRBV12-3 or TRBV12-4 and TRBJ2-5; possibly TRBD2 for D (6 bases). Trimming took off 3 bases at V and 5 bases at J, with 10 bases between the two ends. This CDR3 is 13 amino acids long. Here the CDR3 DNA reads TGTGCCAGCAGTTTCGCGGGGATGGAGACCCAGTACTTC. Translation: CASSFAGMETQYF.

This clonotype was seen only a few times. This sequence joins TRBV6-5 and TRBJ2-4; maybe TRBD2 (5 bases). This CDR3 is built from 15 residues. Germline-derived CDR1 and CDR2 are MNHEY and SVGAGI. V dropped 0 bases and J dropped 8 bases, with 14 bases sitting between them. This chain's CDR3 is CASSYSTRQEDIQYF. CDR3 nucleotides: TGTGCCAGCAGTTACTCGACGCGGCAGGAGGACATTCAGTACTTC.

This clonotype was detected only a few times. The J gene is TRBJ2-3, the V gene TRBV6-2 or TRBV6-3; TRBD2 is a possible D gene (6 bases). In germline, CDR1 is MNHEY, CDR2 SVGEGT. The CDR3 spans 15 residues. V lost 6 bases, J lost 6 bases, and 19 bases lay in between. The CDR3 sequence is CASSQTRGRGDTQYF. The CDR3 DNA reads TGTGCCAGCAGCCAAACGCGGGGCCGCGGGGATACGCAGTATTTT.

This clonotype turned up a few times. The chain is built from TRBV5-1 and TRBJ2-3; 8 positions match TRBD1. This CDR3 comprises 15 residues. With V trimmed by 3 bases and J by 2 bases, 5 bases remained unmatched. CDR1 and CDR2 (germline): SGHRS, YFSETQ. The chain's CDR3 is CASSSQGDNTDTQYF. CDR3 bases: TGCGCCAGCAGCTCACAGGGGGACAACACAGATACGCAGTATTTT.

This clonotype was seen only a few times. The chain uses TRBV3-1 and TRBJ2-7, with 10 bases identical to TRBD2. V lost 5 bases and J lost 6; bases outside the gene matches: 13. Germline V gives CDR1 LGHDT, CDR2 YNNKEL (reference sequence). This CDR3 is 16 amino acids long. The CDR3 protein is CASSNAGASGRSEQYF. The CDR3 region has the DNA TGTGCCAGCAGCAACGCGGGTGCTAGCGGGAGAAGCGAGCAGTACTTC.